This T cell receptor (beta chain) originates from a study of OX40 agonist ivuxolimab in advanced cancers. Study in general: There were three patients with partial responses, one having hepatocellular carcinoma and two cutaneous melanoma.

This clone appeared once. Deletions cut 4 bases from V and 1 base from J, with 17 bases between. The CDR3 contains 16 residues. Germline CDR1 reads SGHRS; CDR2 reads YFSETQ. Here immunoSEQ multiplex PCR was the method, and the copy in TCRdb shows in-frame clones only, minus some. In the table there are roughly 65,000 clones, roughly 87% of which are singletons. The TCR was taken from an adult with an advanced solid tumor such as melanoma, head and neck, liver or kidney cancer. This specimen was CD4+ or CD8+ T cells sorted from blood, taken in a trial of the OX40 agonist ivuxolimab. The chain recombines TRBV5-1 with TRBJ1-2; the D gene is possibly TRBD1 (5 bases). Here the CDR3 DNA reads TGCGCCAGCAGCGGGGGGTCGTCGGGAGGTAACTATGGCTACACCTTC. Translated, it gives CASSGGSSGGNYGYTF.